This T cell receptor beta chain was identified in a study of CD8 T cells in Susac syndrome. At the level of the study: There were over 5 sequenced Susac syndrome patients with active disease and roughly 8 in remission. Blood was drawn from patients with Susac syndrome. At that point, they were therapy-naive, on corticosteroids, or on intravenous immunoglobulin alone.

Random-hexamer reverse transcription was applied to about 0.45 to 1 ug RNA. Amplification of TCR beta CDR3 spanned 54 Vbeta and 13 Jbeta via immunoSEQ multiplex PCR. TCRdb re-derived calls from the immunoSEQ multiplex PCR reads in MiXCR, one entry per CDR3 protein. This table holds some 180,000 distinct CDR3 sequences, around 94% found once. Study-wide results and limits: The study conceded that its TCR sequencing and HLA analysis involved relatively few individuals.

About this clonotype: Its antigen is unidentified.

This TCR came from a human donor with Susac syndrome. Sequencing used CD4+ T cells from PBMCs.

The CDR3 sequence is CASGHRDTYEQYF. In DNA form, the CDR3 reads TGTGCCAGCGGACACCGGGACACCTACGAGCAGTACTTC. V gene TRBV12-3 or TRBV12-4 combines with J gene TRBJ2-7, with D maybe TRBD1 (6 bases). Trimming shortened V by 8 bases and J by 2 bases, and 13 bases separated the two germline ends. The CDR3 consists of 13 residues.